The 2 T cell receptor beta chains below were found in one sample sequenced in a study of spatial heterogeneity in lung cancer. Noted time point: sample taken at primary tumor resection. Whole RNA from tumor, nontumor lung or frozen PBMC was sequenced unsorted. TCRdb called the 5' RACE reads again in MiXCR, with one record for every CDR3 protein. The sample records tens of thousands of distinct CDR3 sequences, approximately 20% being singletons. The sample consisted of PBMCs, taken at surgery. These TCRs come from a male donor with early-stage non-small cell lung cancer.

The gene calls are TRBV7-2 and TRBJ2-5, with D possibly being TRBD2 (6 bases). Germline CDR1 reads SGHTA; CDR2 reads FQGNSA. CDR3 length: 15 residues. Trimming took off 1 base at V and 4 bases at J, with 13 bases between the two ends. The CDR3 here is CASSLVGGERETQYF. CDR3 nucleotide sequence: TGTGCCAGCAGCTTAGTGGGAGGAGAGCGAGAGACCCAGTACTTC.

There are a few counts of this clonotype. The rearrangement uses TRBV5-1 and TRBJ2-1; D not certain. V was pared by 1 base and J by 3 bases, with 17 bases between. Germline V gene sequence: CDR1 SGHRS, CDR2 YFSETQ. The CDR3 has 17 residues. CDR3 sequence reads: CASSLPLAGLGYNEQFF. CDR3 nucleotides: TGCGCCAGCAGCTTGCCCCTCGCCGGTTTGGGCTACAATGAGCAGTTCTTC.